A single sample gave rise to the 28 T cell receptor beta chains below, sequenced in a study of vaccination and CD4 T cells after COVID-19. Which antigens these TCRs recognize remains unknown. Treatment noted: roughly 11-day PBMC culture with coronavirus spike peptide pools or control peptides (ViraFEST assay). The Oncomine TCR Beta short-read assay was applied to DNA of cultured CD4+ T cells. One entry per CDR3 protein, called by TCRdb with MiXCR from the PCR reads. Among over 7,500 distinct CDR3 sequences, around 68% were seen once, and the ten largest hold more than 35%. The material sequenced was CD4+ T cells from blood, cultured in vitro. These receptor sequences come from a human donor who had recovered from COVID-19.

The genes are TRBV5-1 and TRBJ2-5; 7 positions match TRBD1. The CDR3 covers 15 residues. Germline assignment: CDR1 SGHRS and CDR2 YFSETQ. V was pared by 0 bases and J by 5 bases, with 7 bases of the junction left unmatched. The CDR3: CASSLVGGVTETQYF. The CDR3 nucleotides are TGCGCCAGCAGCTTGGTAGGGGGCGTAACGGAGACCCAGTACTTC.

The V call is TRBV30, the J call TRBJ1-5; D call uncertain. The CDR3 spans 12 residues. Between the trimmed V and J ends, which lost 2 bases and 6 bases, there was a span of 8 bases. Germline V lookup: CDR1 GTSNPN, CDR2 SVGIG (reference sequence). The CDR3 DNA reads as TGTGCCTGGAGTACCCCCACTCAGCCCCAGCATTTT. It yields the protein CAWSTPTQPQHF.

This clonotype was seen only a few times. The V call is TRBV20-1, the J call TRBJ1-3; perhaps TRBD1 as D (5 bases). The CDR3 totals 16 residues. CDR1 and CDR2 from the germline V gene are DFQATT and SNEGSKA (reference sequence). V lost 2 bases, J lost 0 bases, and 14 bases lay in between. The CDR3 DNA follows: TGCAGTGCTAGAAGTCCACAGGCGTACTCTGGAAACACCATATATTTT. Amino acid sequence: CSARSPQAYSGNTIYF.

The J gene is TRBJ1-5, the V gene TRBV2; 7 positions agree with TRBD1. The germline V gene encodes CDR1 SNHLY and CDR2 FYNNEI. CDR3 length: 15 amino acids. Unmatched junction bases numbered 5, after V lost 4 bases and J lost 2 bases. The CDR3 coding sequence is TGTGCCAGCAGTGTCGGACAGGAGGGCAATCAGCCCCAGCATTTT. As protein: CASSVGQEGNQPQHF.

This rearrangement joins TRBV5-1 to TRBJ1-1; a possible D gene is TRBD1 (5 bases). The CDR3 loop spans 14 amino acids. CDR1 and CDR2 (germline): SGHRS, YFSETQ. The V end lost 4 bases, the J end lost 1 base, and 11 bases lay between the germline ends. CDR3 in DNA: TGCGCCAGCAGCCTCGGGACCGCGAACACTGAAGCTTTCTTT. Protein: CASSLGTANTEAFF.

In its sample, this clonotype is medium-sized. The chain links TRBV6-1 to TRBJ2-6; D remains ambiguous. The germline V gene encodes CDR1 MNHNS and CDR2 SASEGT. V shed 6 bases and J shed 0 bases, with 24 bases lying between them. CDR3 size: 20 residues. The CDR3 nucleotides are TGTGCCAGCAGCGAGCTCTTGGGCCCCACCGCTTTCTCTGGGGCCAACGTCCTGACTTTC. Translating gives CASSELLGPTAFSGANVLTF.

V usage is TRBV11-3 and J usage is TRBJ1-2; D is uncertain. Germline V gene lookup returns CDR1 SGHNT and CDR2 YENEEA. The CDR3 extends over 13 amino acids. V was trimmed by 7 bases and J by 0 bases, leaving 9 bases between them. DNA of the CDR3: TGTGCCAGCAAAGGCAGTGCTAACTATGGCTACACCTTC. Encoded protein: CASKGSANYGYTF.

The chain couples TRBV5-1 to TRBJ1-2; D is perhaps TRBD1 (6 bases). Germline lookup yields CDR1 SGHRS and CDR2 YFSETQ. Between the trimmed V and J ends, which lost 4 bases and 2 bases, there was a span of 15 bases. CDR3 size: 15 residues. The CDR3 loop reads CASSPGQPGNYGYTF. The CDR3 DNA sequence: TGCGCCAGCAGCCCTGGACAGCCTGGGAACTATGGCTACACCTTC. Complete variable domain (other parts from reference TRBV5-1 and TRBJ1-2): KAGVTQTPRYLIKTRGQQVTLSCSPISGHRSVSWYQQTPGQGLQFLFEYFSETQRNKGNFPGRFSGRQFSNSRSEMNVSTLELGDSALYLCASSPGQPGNYGYTFGSGTRLTVV.

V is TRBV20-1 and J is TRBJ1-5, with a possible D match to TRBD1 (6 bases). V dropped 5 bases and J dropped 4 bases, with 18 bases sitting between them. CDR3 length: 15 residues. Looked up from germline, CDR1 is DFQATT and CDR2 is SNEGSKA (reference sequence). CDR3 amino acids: CSAQEAGVPNQPQHF. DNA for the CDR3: TGCAGTGCTCAAGAGGCAGGGGTCCCTAATCAGCCCCAGCATTTT.

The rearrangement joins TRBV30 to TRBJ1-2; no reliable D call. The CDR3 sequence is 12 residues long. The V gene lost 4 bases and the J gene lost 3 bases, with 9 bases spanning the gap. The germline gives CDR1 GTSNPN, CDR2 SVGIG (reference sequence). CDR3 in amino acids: CAWTGSDYGYTF. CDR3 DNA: TGTGCCTGGACCGGTAGTGACTATGGCTACACCTTC.

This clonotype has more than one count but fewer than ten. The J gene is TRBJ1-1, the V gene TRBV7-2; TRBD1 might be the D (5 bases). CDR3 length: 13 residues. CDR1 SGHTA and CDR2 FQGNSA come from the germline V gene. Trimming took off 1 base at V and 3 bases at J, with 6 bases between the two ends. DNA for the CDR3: TGTGCCAGCAGCTTAGGGGGGGACACTGAAGCTTTCTTT. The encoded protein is CASSLGGDTEAFF.

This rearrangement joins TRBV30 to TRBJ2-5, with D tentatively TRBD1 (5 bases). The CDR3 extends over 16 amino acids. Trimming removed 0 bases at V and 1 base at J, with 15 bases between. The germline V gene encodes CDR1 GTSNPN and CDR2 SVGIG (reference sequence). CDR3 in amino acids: CAWSVTLSGFQETQYF. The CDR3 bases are TGTGCCTGGAGTGTAACCCTCTCAGGGTTCCAAGAGACCCAGTACTTC.

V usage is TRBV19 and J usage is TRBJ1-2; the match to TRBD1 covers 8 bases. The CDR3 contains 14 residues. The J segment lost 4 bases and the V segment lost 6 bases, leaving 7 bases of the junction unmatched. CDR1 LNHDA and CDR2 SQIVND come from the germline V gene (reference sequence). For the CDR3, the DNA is TGTGCCAGTAGCCCGGACAGGGTCGGCTATGGCTACACCTTC. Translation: CASSPDRVGYGYTF.

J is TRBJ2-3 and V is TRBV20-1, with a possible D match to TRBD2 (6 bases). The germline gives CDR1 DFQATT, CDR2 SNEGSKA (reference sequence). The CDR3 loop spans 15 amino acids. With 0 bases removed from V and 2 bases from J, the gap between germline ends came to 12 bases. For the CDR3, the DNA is TGCAGTGCTAGAGATCGGGGGAGAAACACAGATACGCAGTATTTT. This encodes CSARDRGRNTDTQYF.

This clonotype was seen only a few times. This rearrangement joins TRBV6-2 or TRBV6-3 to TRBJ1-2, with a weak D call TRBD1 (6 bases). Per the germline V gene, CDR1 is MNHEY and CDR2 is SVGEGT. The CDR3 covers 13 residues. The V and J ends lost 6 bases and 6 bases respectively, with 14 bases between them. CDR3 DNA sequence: TGTGCCAGCAGCCGTCGACAGGAGGATGGCTACACCTTC. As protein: CASSRRQEDGYTF.

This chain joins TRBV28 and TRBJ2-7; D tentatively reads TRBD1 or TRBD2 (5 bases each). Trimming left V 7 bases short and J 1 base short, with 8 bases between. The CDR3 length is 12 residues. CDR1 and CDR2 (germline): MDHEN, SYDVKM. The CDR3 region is CASKGRSYEQYF. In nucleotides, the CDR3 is TGTGCCAGCAAGGGGAGATCCTACGAGCAGTACTTC.

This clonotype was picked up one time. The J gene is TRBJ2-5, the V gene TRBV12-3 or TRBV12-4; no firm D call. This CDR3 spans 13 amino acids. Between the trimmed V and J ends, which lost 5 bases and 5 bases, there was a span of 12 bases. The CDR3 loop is CASSASFAETQYF. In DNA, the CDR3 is TGTGCCAGCAGTGCTAGTTTCGCCGAGACCCAGTACTTC.

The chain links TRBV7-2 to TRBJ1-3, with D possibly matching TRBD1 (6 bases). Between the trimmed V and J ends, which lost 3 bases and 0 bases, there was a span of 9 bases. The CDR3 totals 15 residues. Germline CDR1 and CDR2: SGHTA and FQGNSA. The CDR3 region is CASSFPTGSGNTIYF. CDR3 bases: TGTGCCAGCAGCTTCCCGACAGGCTCTGGAAACACCATATATTTT.

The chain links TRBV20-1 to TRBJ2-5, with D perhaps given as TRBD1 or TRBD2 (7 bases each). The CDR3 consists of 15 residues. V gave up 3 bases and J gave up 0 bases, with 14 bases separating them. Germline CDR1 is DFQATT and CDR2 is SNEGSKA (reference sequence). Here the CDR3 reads CSARAGGVYQETQYF. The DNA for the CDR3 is TGCAGTGCTAGGGCAGGGGGGGTCTACCAAGAGACCCAGTACTTC.

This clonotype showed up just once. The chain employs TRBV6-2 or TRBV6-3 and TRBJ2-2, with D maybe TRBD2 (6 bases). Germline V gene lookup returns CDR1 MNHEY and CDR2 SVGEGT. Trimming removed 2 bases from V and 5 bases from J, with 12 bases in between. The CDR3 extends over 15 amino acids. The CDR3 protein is CASSYVGGRTGELFF. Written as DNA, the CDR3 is TGTGCCAGCAGTTACGTGGGGGGTCGAACCGGGGAGCTGTTTTTT.

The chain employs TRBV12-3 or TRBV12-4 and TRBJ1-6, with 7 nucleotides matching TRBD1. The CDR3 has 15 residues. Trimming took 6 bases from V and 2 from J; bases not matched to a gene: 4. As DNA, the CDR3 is TGTGCCAGCAGCCAGGGGGGAACCTATAATTCACCCCTCCACTTT. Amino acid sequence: CASSQGGTYNSPLHF.

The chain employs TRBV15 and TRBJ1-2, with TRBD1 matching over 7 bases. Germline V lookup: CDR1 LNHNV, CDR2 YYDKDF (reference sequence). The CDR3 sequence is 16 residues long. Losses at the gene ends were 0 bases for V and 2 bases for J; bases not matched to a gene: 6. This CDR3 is CATSRDLTGSNYGYTF. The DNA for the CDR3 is TGTGCCACCAGCAGAGATTTGACAGGGTCAAACTATGGCTACACCTTC.

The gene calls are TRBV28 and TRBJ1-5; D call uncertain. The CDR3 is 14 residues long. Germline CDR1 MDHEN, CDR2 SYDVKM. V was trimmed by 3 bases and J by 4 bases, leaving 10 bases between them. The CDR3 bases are TGTGCCAGCAGTTTGGAACTCCTTAATCAGCCCCAGCATTTT. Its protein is CASSLELLNQPQHF.

The CDR3 nucleotides are TGCAGTGCTAGAGTTTCAGGGGGCGGAGATACGCAGTATTTT. Protein: CSARVSGGGDTQYF. The genes are TRBV20-1 and TRBJ2-3; 8 positions agree with TRBD1. Per germline, CDR1 DFQATT and CDR2 SNEGSKA (reference sequence). Trimming took 1 base from V and 5 from J; bases not matched to a gene: 5. The CDR3 runs 14 residues.

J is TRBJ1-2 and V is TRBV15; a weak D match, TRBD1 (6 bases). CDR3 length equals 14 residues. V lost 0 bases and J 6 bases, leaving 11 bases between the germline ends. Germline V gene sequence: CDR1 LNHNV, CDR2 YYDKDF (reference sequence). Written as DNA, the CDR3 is TGTGCCACCAGCAGAGATCAGGGGCTGAATGGCTACACCTTC. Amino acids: CATSRDQGLNGYTF.

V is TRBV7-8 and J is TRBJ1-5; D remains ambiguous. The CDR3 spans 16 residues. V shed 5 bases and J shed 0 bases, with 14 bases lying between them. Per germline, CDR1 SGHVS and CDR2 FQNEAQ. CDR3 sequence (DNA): TGTGCCAGCAGCCCTGTGGCCGGATATAGCAATCAGCCCCAGCATTTT. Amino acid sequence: CASSPVAGYSNQPQHF.

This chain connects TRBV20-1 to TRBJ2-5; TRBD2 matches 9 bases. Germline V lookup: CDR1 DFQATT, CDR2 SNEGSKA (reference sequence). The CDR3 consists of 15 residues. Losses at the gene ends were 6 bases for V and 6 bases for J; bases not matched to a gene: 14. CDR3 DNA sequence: TGCAGTGCCCTCGGGGTAGCGGGAGATGGGAAGACCCAGTACTTC. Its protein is CSALGVAGDGKTQYF.

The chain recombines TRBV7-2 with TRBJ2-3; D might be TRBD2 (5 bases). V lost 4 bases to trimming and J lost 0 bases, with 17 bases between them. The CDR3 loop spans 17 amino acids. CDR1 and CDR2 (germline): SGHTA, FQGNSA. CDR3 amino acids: CASSSVSGIQSTDTQYF. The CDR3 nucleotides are TGTGCCAGCAGCTCTGTCTCCGGGATACAAAGCACAGATACGCAGTATTTT.